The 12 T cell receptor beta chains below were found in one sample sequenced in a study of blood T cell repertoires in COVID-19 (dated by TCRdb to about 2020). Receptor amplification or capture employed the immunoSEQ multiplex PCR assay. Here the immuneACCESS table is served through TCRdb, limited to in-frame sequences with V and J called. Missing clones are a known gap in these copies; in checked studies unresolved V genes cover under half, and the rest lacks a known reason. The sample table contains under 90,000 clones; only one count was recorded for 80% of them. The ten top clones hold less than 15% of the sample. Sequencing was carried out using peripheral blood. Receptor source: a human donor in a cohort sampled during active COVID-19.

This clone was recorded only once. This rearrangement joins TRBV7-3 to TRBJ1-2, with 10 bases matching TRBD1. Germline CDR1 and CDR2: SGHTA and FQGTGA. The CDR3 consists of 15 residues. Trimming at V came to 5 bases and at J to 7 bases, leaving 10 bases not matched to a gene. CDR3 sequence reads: CASSITSGTGAGYTF. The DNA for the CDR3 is TGTGCCAGCAGCATCACATCCGGGACAGGGGCTGGCTACACCTTC.

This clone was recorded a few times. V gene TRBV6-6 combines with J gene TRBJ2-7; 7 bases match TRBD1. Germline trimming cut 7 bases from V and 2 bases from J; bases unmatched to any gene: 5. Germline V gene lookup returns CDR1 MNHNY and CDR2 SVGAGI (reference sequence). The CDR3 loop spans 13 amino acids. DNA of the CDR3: TGTGCCAGCAACCGGGACAGCCCCTACGAGCAGTACTTC. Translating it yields CASNRDSPYEQYF.

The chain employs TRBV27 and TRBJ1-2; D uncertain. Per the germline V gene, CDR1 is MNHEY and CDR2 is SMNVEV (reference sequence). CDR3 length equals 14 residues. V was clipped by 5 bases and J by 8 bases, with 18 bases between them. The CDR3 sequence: CASSRAASPWGYTF. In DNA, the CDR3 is TGTGCCAGCAGTCGAGCGGCATCTCCGTGGGGCTACACCTTC.

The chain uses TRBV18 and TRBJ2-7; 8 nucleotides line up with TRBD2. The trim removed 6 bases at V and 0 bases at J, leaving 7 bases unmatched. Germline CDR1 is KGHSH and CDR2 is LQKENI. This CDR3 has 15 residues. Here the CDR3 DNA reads TGTGCCAGCTCTAGGGGACTAGTTAGCTCCTACGAGCAGTACTTC. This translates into CASSRGLVSSYEQYF.

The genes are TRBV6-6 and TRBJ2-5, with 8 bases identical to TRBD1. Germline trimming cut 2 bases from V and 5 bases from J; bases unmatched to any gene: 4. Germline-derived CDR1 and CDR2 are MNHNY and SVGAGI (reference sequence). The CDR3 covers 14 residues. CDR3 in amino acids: CASSYGRTGETQYF. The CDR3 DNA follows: TGTGCCAGCAGTTACGGTAGGACAGGGGAGACCCAGTACTTC.

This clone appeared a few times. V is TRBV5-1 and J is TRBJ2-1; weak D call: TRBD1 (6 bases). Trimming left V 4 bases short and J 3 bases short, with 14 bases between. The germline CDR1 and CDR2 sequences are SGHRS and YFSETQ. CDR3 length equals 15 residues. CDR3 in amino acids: CASSLSGQNYNEQFF. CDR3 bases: TGCGCCAGCAGCCTATCCGGACAGAACTACAATGAGCAGTTCTTC.

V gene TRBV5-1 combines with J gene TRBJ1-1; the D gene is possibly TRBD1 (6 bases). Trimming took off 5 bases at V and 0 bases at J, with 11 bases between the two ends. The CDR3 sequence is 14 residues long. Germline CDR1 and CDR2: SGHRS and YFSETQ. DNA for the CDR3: TGCGCCAGCAGACTACAGGGAGTGAACACTGAAGCTTTCTTT. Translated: CASRLQGVNTEAFF.

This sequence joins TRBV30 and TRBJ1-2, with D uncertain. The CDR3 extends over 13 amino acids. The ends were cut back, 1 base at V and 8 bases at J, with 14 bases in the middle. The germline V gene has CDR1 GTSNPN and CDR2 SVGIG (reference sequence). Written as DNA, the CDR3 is TGTGCCTGGAGTGCGCCCAATCAGAAAGGCTACACCTTC. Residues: CAWSAPNQKGYTF. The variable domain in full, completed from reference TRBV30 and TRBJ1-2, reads SQTIHQWPATLVQPVGSPLSLECTVEGTSNPNLYWYRQAAGRGLQLLFYSVGIGQISSEVPQNLSASRPQDRQFILSSKKLLLSDSGFYLCAWSAPNQKGYTFGSGTRLTVV.

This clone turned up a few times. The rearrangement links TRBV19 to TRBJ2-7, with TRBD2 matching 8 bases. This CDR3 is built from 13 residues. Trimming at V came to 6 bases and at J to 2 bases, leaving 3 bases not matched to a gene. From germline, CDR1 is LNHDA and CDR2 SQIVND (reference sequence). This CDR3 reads CASSQGLAYEQYV. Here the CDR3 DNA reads TGTGCCAGTAGCCAGGGACTAGCCTACGAGCAGTACGTC.

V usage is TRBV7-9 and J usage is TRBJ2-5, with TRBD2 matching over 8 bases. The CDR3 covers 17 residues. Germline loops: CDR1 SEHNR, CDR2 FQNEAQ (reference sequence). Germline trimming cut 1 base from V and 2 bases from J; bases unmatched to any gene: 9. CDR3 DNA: TGTGCCAGCAGCTTAGTAGGGTCTAGCGGGTTACAAGAGACCCAGTACTTC. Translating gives CASSLVGSSGLQETQYF.

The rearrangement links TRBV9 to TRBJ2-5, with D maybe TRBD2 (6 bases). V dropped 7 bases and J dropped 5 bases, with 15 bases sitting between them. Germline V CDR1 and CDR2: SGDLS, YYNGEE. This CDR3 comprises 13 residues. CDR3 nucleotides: TGTGCCAGCGCCGGGAGTCCGAGGGAGACCCAGTACTTC. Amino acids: CASAGSPRETQYF.

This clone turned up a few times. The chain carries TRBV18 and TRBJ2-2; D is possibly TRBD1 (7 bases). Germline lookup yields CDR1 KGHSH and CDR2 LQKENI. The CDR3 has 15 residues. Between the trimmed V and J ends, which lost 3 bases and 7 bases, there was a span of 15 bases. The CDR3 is CASSPLDRRDGELFF. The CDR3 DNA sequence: TGTGCCAGCTCACCTCTGGACAGGAGGGACGGGGAGCTGTTTTTT.